This is a list of T cell receptor beta chains from one sample in a study of cytomegalovirus exposure and HLA in healthy donors. Produced via immunoSEQ multiplex PCR; TCRdb's table is partial and in-frame only. The sample lists roughly 120,000 clones; approximately 80% were seen once. Sequenced input: PBMCs. Source of these receptors: a woman between 40 and 55 years old in good health and CMV-seronegative. The CDR3 runs from the conserved cysteine through the conserved F or W. D genes are given only for firm matches. Some rows have no size entry. The others give once, few or many, or a class for an expanded clone.

CDR3nt	CDR3aa	d_gene	abundance	v_gene	j_gene
TGTGCCACCAGCAGAGGTGGTAGCGGGAGCTACGAGCAGTACTTC	CATSRGGSGSYEQYF	TRBD2	-	TRBV15	TRBJ2-7
TGTGCCAGCAGCTCCCGGGACAGGGACAATCAGCCCCAGCATTTT	CASSSRDRDNQPQHF	TRBD1	once	TRBV5-6	TRBJ1-5
TGTGCCAGCAGTTATATGGACAGGGAAGGGAACGAGCAGTACTTC	CASSYMDREGNEQYF	TRBD1	-	TRBV28	TRBJ2-7
TGTGCCAGCAGTTACTCGGGTTACAGGGGGCGGGATGAGCCCCAGCATTTT	CASSYSGYRGRDEPQHF	TRBD1	-	TRBV6-7	TRBJ1-5
TGTGCCAGCAGCTTGTGGGGCTCCCTCTCCTACGAGCAGTACTTC	CASSLWGSLSYEQYF	-	-	TRBV5-6	TRBJ2-7
TGTGCCAGCAGCTTTACCCCGGGACTAGTAAATTACGTTGAGCAGTTCTTC	CASSFTPGLVNYVEQFF	TRBD2	-	TRBV11-2	TRBJ2-1
TGTGCCAGCAGCCGCCTTAGGGCCGGGGCGGGAGGGTTCGATGAGCAGTTCTTC	CASSRLRAGAGGFDEQFF	TRBD2	-	TRBV11-2	TRBJ2-1
TGTGCCAGCAGCTTAGGGCTAACTGGCACTCAGGCGGAGACCCAGTACTTC	CASSLGLTGTQAETQYF	-	-	TRBV7-2	TRBJ2-5
TGTGCCAGCAGTGTATCTTCAGGACAGCACATGAACACTGAAGCTTTCTTT	CASSVSSGQHMNTEAFF	-	-	TRBV2	TRBJ1-1
TGTGCCCTCCGCGACAGGGGGCTCGGCTACACCTTC	CALRDRGLGYTF	TRBD1	once	TRBV28	TRBJ1-2
TGTGCCAGCAGCTTAAGGCGGACAACCCTGGTCGGCACTGAAGCTTTCTTT	CASSLRRTTLVGTEAFF	-	once	TRBV7-6	TRBJ1-1
TGTGCCATCAGTGAGTCGTTTATCCAGGGTCGATTTCACTATGGCTACACCTTC	CAISESFIQGRFHYGYTF	-	-	TRBV10-3	TRBJ1-2
TGTGCCACCAGACCGGGACTAGCGGGAGGGAAGAGCGGGGAGCTGTTTTTT	CATRPGLAGGKSGELFF	TRBD2	-	TRBV15	TRBJ2-2
TGCGCCAGCAGCTTCCCCAGCAGAGGCGTTTTCTTC	CASSFPSRGVFF	-	-	TRBV5-1	TRBJ1-2
TGTGCCAGTAGCACCCGGGGGGCGGGAGGGCCCGCACATGAGCAGTTCTTC	CASSTRGAGGPAHEQFF	TRBD2	-	TRBV19	TRBJ2-1
TGTGCCAGCAGTCTCCGAGTACTAGCCAAAAACATTCAGTACTTC	CASSLRVLAKNIQYF	-	-	TRBV28	TRBJ2-4
TGTGCCAGCAGCTCACCCTACACACAGGGCGATGAGCAGTTCTTC	CASSSPYTQGDEQFF	-	-	TRBV5-6	TRBJ2-1
TGTGCCACCAGCAGAGATGGGACAGGCAAGTTCTTC	CATSRDGTGKFF	TRBD1	-	TRBV15	TRBJ2-1
TGTGCCACCAGTCCGACAAAACCAACTAATGAAAAACTGTTTTTT	CATSPTKPTNEKLFF	-	-	TRBV15	TRBJ1-4
TGCGCCAGCAGCCAAGAAAGCGATTCTTCCTCCTACGAGCAGTACTTC	CASSQESDSSSYEQYF	-	once	TRBV4-3	TRBJ2-7
TGTGCCATCAGTGAGTCGGGTGGACACCTTTATGGCTACACCTTC	CAISESGGHLYGYTF	-	-	TRBV10-3	TRBJ1-2
TGCGCCAGCAGTCAATCGTTCCAGCGGGCGGGACGTGAGCAGTTCTTC	CASSQSFQRAGREQFF	-	few	TRBV23-1	TRBJ2-1
TGTTCCAGCAGCTTATCGGTGTGGCAGGCCCAAGAGACCCAGTACTTC	CSSSLSVWQAQETQYF	-	-	TRBV7-9	TRBJ2-5
TGTGCCAGCAGTTTACTCCCCTCCGGGGGAGATGAGCAGTTCTTC	CASSLLPSGGDEQFF	-	-	TRBV27	TRBJ2-1
TGTGCCAGCAGGGGTGGCGACAGCCTAACCTTCTACGAGCAGTACTTC	CASRGGDSLTFYEQYF	-	-	TRBV11-2	TRBJ2-7
TGTGCCAGCAGCTTATGGCTAGGTTTATCTGGGGCCAACGTCCTGACTTTC	CASSLWLGLSGANVLTF	-	-	TRBV7-2	TRBJ2-6
TGTGCCAGCAGCAAGAAGGGGTCCGAATGGGACTATGGCTACACCTTC	CASSKKGSEWDYGYTF	-	-	TRBV7-8	TRBJ1-2
TGTGCCAGCAGCTTAGCCCCAGCGGGAGGTAGCACAGATACGCAGTATTTT	CASSLAPAGGSTDTQYF	TRBD2	-	TRBV7-6	TRBJ2-3
TGTGCCATCAGTGAGTCACGACAGGGGGCGACGGCTAATGAAAAACTGTTTTTT	CAISESRQGATANEKLFF	TRBD1	-	TRBV10-3	TRBJ1-4
TGTGCCAGCAGTGACCTAGGACAGCCACAGTACTTC	CASSDLGQPQYF	-	few	TRBV25-1	TRBJ2-4
TGTGCCAGCAGCGTATTGGGGACAGGGCCAAACACCATATATTTT	CASSVLGTGPNTIYF	TRBD1	-	TRBV9	TRBJ1-3
TGTGCCAGCTCACCACCGCAGACACCGAAGAGACCTAACTATGGCTACACCTTC	CASSPPQTPKRPNYGYTF	-	once	TRBV18	TRBJ1-2
TGTGCCAGCAGTTTTGGTGGGGGGACCACTGAAGCTTTCTTT	CASSFGGGTTEAFF	-	-	TRBV27	TRBJ1-1
TGTGCCAGCTCACCACGTAGCGGGAGCGGGGGGATAACCTACAATGAGCAGTTCTTC	CASSPRSGSGGITYNEQFF	TRBD2	-	TRBV18	TRBJ2-1
TGTGCCAGCAGCTACCGACGGCGACTTAACTTC	CASSYRRRLNF	-	-	TRBV5-6	TRBJ2-5
TGTGCCAGCAGACCGGGACACCAGGAGATCTACAATGAGCAGTTCTTC	CASRPGHQEIYNEQFF	-	-	TRBV11-2	TRBJ2-1
TGCGCCAGCAGCTTGGCCGGGGGATTGAACACTGAAGCTTTCTTT	CASSLAGGLNTEAFF	-	-	TRBV5-1	TRBJ1-1
TGTGCCAGCAGCTTATATACAGGGGGGGACAATGAGCAGTTCTTC	CASSLYTGGDNEQFF	-	-	TRBV7-9	TRBJ2-1
TGTGCCAGCAGCTTGGCCGGACAGGTTGGCTCACCCCTCCACTTT	CASSLAGQVGSPLHF	TRBD1	once	TRBV5-6	TRBJ1-6
TGTGCCAGCAGTTTACATACCGGGGGTAACACTGAAGCTTTCTTT	CASSLHTGGNTEAFF	-	-	TRBV2	TRBJ1-1
TGTGCCAGCAGCTTTGGGCTAGCGGGGGGGAAAGATACGCAGTATTTT	CASSFGLAGGKDTQYF	TRBD2	few	TRBV7-3	TRBJ2-3
TGTGCCAGCAGCTTATACAGGAACACTGAAGCTTTCTTT	CASSLYRNTEAFF	-	-	TRBV7-9	TRBJ1-1
TGTGCCAGCAGTTTATCGCGACTGGACAGGGGGTTGGGAACTGAAGCTTTCTTT	CASSLSRLDRGLGTEAFF	TRBD1	-	TRBV28	TRBJ1-1
TGTGCCAGCACCAGACTAGCGGGGGGGGTTAGCACAGATACGCAGTATTTT	CASTRLAGGVSTDTQYF	TRBD2	-	TRBV7-8	TRBJ2-3